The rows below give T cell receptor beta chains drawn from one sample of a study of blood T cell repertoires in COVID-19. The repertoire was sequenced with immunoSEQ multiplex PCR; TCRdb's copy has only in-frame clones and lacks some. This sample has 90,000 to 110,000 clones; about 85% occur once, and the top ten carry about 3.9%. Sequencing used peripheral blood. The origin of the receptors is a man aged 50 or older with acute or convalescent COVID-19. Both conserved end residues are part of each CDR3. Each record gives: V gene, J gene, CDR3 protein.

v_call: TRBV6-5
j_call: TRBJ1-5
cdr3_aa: CASSRDRGGDQPQHF

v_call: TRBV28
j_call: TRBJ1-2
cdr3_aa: CASSLDSTYGYTF

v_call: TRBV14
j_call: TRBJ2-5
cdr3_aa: CASSPGTGVETQYF

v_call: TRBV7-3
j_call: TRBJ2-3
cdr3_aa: CASSSSGQITDTQYF

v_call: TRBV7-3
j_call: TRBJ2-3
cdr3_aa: CASSLSRGGDTQYF

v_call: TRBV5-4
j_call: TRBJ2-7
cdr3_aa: CASSLETGPYYEQYF

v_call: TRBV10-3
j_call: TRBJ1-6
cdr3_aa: CAIGRQNYNSPLHF

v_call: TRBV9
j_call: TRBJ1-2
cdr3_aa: CASSSPVGGQPDSYGYTF

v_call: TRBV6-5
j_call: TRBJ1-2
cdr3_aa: CASREDSNYGYTF

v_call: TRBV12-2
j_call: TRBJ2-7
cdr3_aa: CASRLAAPGLANSSYEQYF

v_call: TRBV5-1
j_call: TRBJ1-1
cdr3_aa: CASSLKEGAGNTEAFF

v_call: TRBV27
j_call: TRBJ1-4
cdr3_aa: CASSPRTGIKEKLFF

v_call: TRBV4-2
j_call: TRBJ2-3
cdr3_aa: CASSQEVAGVEDTQYF

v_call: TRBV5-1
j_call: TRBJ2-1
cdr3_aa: CASFGLWGNEQFF

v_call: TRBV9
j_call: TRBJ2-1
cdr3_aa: CASSVGSSAYNEQFF

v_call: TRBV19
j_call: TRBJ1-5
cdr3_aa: CASSIMDRGISNQPQHF

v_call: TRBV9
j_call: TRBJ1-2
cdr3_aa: CASSVEGPYGYTF

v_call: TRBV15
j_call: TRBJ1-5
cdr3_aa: CATAQGANQPQHF

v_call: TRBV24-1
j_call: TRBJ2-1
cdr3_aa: CATSDFTGTRSSYNEQFF

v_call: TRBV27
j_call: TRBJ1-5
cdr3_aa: CASSFGQGVNQPQHF

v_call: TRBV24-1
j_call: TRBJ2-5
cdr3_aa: CATSDLGDRRETQYF

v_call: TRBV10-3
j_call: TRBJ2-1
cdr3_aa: CAISESKASSGNEQFF

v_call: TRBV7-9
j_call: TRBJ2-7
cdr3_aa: CASSSTSGYSYEQYF

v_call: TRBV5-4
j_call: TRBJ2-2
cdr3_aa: CASTRGGSGILSGELFF

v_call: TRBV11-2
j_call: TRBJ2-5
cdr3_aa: CASSLGWGLRETQYF

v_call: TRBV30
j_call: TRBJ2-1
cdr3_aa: CAWSVLGLADNEQFF

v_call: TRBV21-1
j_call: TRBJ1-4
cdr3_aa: CACPDRDLPGRTKLFF

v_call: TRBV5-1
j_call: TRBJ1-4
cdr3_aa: CASSLGGTGLNEKLFF

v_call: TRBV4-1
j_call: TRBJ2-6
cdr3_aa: CASSQPGSGANVLTF

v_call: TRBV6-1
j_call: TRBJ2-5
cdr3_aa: CASSVLQGSGRETQYF

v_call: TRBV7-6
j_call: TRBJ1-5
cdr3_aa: CASSLQGTQPQHF

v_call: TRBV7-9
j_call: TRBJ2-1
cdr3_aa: CASSYLAGGPRSYNEQFF

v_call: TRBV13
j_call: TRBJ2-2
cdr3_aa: CASSGRGDTGELFF

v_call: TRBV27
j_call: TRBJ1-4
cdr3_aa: CASSFGAGGSEKLFF

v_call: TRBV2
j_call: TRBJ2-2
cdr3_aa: CASHIQGPGELFF

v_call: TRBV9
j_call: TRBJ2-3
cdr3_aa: CASSEGGNHAQYF

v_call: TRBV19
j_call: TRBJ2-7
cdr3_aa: CASSMRYGEQYF

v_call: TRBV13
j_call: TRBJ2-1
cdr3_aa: CASSLLRYSYNEQFF

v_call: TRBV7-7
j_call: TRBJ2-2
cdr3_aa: CASSVGSRNGELFF

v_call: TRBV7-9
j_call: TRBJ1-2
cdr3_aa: CASSYRTGGLIYGYTF

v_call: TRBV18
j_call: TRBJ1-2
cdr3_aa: CASSPPSTGAYGYTF

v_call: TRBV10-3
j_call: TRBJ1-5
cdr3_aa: CATRTMTGNQPQHF

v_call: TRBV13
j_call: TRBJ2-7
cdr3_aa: CASSLRGPVHEQYF

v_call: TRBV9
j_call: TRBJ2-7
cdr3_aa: CASSAGYEQYF

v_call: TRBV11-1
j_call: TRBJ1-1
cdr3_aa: CASSEPDRADTEAFF

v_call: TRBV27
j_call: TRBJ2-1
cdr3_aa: CASSFEHHNEQFF

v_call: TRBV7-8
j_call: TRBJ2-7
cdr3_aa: CASSFLQEDNEQYF

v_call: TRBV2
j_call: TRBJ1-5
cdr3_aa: CASRSGTGDQPQHF

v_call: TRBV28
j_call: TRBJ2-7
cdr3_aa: CASTPATRPPGQGAEEQYF

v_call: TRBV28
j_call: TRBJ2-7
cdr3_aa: CASSLAGTGGRSYEQYF

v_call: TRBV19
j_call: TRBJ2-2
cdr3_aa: CASSARTGHTGELFF

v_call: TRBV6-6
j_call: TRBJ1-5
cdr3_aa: CASGRTGDNQPQHF

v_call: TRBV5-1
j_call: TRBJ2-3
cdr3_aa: CASSLGRGDTQYF

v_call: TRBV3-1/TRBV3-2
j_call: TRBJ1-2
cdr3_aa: CASSQGTGRGYGYTF